Sequencing of this T cell receptor (beta chain) was carried out in a study of cytomegalovirus exposure and HLA in healthy donors. Sequenced by immunoSEQ multiplex PCR; TCRdb stores in-frame clones only, minus some. The profile shows about 140,000 clones, about 80% of them singletons. Germline values: CDR1 MGHRA, CDR2 YSYEKL. CDR3 size: 17 residues. V was pared by 4 bases and J by 3 bases, with 22 bases between. This receptor was taken from a man under 40 in good health and CMV-seropositive. The V gene is TRBV4-1, the J gene TRBJ2-7; perhaps TRBD2 as D (6 bases). Sequencing used PBMCs. CDR3 sequence: CASSPLGAGGPIYEQYF. The CDR3 nucleotides read TGCGCCAGCAGCCCCCTGGGAGCGGGTGGGCCTATCTACGAGCAGTACTTC.